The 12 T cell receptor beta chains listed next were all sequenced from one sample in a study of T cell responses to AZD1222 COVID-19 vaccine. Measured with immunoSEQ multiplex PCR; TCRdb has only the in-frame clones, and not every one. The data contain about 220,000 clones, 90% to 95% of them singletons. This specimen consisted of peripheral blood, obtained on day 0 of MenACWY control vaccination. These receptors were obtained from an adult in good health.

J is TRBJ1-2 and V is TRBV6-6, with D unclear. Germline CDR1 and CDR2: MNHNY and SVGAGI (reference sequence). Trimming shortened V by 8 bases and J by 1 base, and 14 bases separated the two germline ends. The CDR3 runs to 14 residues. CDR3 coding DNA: TGTGCCAGCTGGAACGGATTCTATAACTATGGCTACACCTTC. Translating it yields CASWNGFYNYGYTF.

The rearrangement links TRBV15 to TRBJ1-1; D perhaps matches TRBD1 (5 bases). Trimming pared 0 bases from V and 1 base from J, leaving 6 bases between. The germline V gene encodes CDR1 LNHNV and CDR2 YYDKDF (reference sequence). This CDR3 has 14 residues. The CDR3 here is CATSRETANTEAFF. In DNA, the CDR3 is TGTGCCACCAGCAGAGAGACAGCGAACACTGAAGCTTTCTTT.

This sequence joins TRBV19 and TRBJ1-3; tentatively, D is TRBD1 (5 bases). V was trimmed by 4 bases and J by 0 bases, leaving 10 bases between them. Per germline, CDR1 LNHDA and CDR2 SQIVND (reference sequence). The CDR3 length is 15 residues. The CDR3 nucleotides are TGTGCCAGTAGTACCGGGGCCATCTCTGGAAACACCATATATTTT. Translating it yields CASSTGAISGNTIYF.

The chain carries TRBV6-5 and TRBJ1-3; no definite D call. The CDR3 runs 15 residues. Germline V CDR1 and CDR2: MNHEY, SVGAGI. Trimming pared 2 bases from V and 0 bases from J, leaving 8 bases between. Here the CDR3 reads CASSYEHFSGNTIYF. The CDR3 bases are TGTGCCAGCAGTTACGAACATTTCTCTGGAAACACCATATATTTT.

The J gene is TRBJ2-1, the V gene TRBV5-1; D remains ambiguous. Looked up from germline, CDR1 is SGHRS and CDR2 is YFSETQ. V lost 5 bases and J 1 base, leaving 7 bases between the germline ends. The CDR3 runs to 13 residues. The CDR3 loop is CASRQASYNEQFF. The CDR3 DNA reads TGCGCCAGCAGGCAGGCATCCTACAATGAGCAGTTCTTC.

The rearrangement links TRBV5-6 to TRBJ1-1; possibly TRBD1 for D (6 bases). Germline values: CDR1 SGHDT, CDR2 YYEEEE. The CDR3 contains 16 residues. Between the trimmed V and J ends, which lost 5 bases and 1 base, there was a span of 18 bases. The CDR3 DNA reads TGTGCCAGCAGGCAGGGGCCCTCTAGGTGGAACACTGAAGCTTTCTTT. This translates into CASRQGPSRWNTEAFF.

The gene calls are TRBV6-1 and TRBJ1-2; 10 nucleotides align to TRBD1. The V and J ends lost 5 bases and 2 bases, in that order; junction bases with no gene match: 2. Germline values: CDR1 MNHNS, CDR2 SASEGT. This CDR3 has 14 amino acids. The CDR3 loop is CASSSTGGNYGYTF. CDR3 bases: TGTGCCAGCAGTTCGACAGGGGGCAACTATGGCTACACCTTC.

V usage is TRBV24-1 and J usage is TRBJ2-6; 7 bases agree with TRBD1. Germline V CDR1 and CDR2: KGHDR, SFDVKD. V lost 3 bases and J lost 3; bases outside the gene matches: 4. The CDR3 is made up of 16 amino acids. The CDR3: CATSDTDRVGANVLTF. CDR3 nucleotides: TGTGCCACCAGTGATACCGACAGGGTTGGGGCCAACGTCCTGACTTTC.

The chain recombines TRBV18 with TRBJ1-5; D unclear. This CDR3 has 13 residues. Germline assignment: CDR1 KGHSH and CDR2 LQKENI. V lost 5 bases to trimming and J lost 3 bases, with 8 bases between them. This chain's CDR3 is CASSVGPNQPQHF. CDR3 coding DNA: TGTGCCAGCTCAGTAGGGCCCAATCAGCCCCAGCATTTT.

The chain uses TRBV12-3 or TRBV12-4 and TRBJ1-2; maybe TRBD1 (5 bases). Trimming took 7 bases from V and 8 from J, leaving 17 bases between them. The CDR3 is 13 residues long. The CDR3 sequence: CASTPGGRVGYTF. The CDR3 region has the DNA TGTGCCAGCACCCCCGGAGGCAGGGTCGGCTACACCTTC.

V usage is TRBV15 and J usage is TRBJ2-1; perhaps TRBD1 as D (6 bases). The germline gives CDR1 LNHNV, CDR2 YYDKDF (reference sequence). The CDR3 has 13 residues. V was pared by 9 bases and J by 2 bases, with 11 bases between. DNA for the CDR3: TGTGCCACTACACAGGGCACCTACAATGAGCAGTTCTTC. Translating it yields CATTQGTYNEQFF.

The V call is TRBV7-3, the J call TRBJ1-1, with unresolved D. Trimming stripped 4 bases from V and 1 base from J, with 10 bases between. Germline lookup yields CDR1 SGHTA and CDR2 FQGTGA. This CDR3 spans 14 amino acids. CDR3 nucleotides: TGTGCCAGCAGCTCCCGGGCTAAGAACACTGAAGCTTTCTTT. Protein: CASSSRAKNTEAFF.